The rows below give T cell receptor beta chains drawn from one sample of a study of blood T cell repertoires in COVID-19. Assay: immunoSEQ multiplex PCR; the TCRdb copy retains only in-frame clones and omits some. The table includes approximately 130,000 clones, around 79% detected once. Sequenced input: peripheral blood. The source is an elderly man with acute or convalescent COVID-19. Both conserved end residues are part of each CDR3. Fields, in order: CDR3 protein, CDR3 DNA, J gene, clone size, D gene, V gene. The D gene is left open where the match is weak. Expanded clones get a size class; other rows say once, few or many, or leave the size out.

CASSLSVSGGFAGNTIYF | TGTGCCAGCAGCTTGTCGGTCTCAGGCGGGTTTGCTGGAAACACCATATATTTT | TRBJ1-3 | - | - | TRBV5-5
CASSRQGTDPYGYTF | TGTGCCAGCAGCCGACAAGGGACAGACCCCTATGGCTACACCTTC | TRBJ1-2 | - | TRBD1 | TRBV11-2
CASSKDSGLNTEAFF | TGTGCCAGCAGCAAGGACAGTGGGTTGAACACTGAAGCTTTCTTT | TRBJ1-1 | few | - | TRBV5-4
CASSQDSSAFF | TGTGCCAGCTCACAAGACAGTTCGGCTTTCTTT | TRBJ1-1 | - | - | TRBV18
CASSEGGGITDTQYF | TGTGCCAGCAGTGAAGGCGGGGGGATCACAGATACGCAGTATTTT | TRBJ2-3 | few | TRBD2 | TRBV2
CASTQGFNQPQHF | TGTGCCAGCACCCAGGGATTCAATCAGCCCCAGCATTTT | TRBJ1-5 | - | - | TRBV12-3/TRBV12-4
CASRDPEGDRTTGELFF | TGTGCCAGCAGGGACCCCGAGGGGGACAGGACCACCGGGGAGCTGTTTTTT | TRBJ2-2 | few | TRBD1 | TRBV3-1/TRBV3-2
CASSPQGIPNQPQHF | TGTGCCAGCTCACCACAGGGGATCCCCAATCAGCCCCAGCATTTT | TRBJ1-5 | - | - | TRBV18
CASSILGGLAKNIQYF | TGTGCCAGTAGTATTCTCGGGGGGCTAGCCAAAAACATTCAGTACTTC | TRBJ2-4 | - | - | TRBV19
CASSSTGGSSYEQYF | TGTGCCAGCAGCTCGACGGGGGGGAGCTCCTACGAGCAGTACTTC | TRBJ2-7 | - | TRBD2 | TRBV13
CASSRGRTDTQYF | TGTGCCAGCTCCAGGGGTCGCACAGATACGCAGTATTTT | TRBJ2-3 | - | - | TRBV18
CASSPSAAGDGETQYF | TGTGCCAGCTCACCATCTGCAGCAGGGGATGGGGAGACCCAGTACTTC | TRBJ2-5 | many | - | TRBV18
CASSSWTGGLGEQFF | TGTGCCAGCTCATCCTGGACAGGGGGCTTAGGTGAGCAGTTCTTC | TRBJ2-1 | - | TRBD1 | TRBV18
CASSQRVGRTQYF | TGTGCCAGCAGCCAGAGGGTAGGCCGGACCCAGTACTTC | TRBJ2-5 | - | - | TRBV7-2
CSERLAGIYNEQFF | TGCAGCGAGAGACTAGCGGGGATCTACAATGAGCAGTTCTTC | TRBJ2-1 | - | TRBD2 | TRBV29-1
CASRETSGVYNEQFF | TGTGCCAGCAGGGAAACTAGCGGGGTTTACAATGAGCAGTTCTTC | TRBJ2-1 | - | TRBD2 | TRBV28
CASSHQTTLAGGKDTQYF | TGTGCCAGCAGCCATCAAACGACACTAGCGGGGGGTAAAGATACGCAGTATTTT | TRBJ2-3 | - | TRBD2 | TRBV3-1/TRBV3-2
CASSIDLISKQSSYNSPLHF | TGTGCCAGTAGTATAGATCTAATTTCAAAACAGAGCTCCTATAATTCACCCCTCCACTTT | TRBJ1-6 | - | - | TRBV19
CASSFVAGGTTEAFF | TGCGCCAGCAGCTTCGTGGCAGGGGGGACGACTGAAGCTTTCTTT | TRBJ1-1 | - | TRBD1 | TRBV5-1
CASSLAGGTGFGYTF | TGTGCCAGCAGCTTAGCGGGGGGGACAGGGTTTGGCTACACCTTC | TRBJ1-2 | - | TRBD1 | TRBV7-8
CATSDLGQHGQYF | TGTGCCACCAGTGATTTGGGGCAGCATGGGCAGTATTTT | TRBJ2-3 | - | - | TRBV24-1
CASSESGNQETQYF | TGTGCCAGCAGTGAATCCGGGAACCAAGAGACCCAGTACTTC | TRBJ2-5 | - | - | TRBV2
CASRGGLMNTEAFF | TGTGCCAGCAGAGGGGGCCTCATGAACACTGAAGCTTTCTTT | TRBJ1-1 | few | TRBD1 | TRBV6-6
CASRNPGSYEQYF | TGTGCCAGCAGGAACCCGGGGTCCTACGAGCAGTACTTC | TRBJ2-7 | - | - | TRBV6-5
CASSLDGLKTQYF | TGCGCCAGCAGCTTGGATGGGCTGAAGACCCAGTACTTC | TRBJ2-5 | - | - | TRBV5-1
CASSPRTGVTYEQYF | TGTGCCAGTAGTCCCAGGACAGGTGTCACCTACGAGCAGTACTTC | TRBJ2-7 | - | TRBD1 | TRBV19
CAISTSTASGNTIYF | TGTGCCATCAGTACCTCGACTGCAAGCGGAAACACCATATATTTT | TRBJ1-3 | - | - | TRBV10-3
CASRVRMYSNQPQHF | TGTGCCAGCAGGGTGAGGATGTATAGCAATCAGCCCCAGCATTTT | TRBJ1-5 | - | - | TRBV7-6
CASSLSRRFETQYF | TGTGCCAGCAGCTTGTCAAGGAGATTCGAGACCCAGTACTTC | TRBJ2-5 | - | - | TRBV5-6
CASSQDLSGYGYTF | TGTGCCAGCAGCCAAGATCTCTCGGGCTATGGCTACACCTTC | TRBJ1-2 | - | - | TRBV3-1/TRBV3-2
CASSPLLRTGGTEAFF | TGCGCCAGCAGCCCCCTTTTGAGGACAGGGGGCACTGAAGCTTTCTTT | TRBJ1-1 | many | TRBD1 | TRBV4-1
CASRTGQREYF | TGTGCCAGCAGGACGGGACAGAGGGAGTATTTT | TRBJ2-3 | - | TRBD1 | TRBV28
CASGLGGQSSGYTF | TGTGCTAGTGGTTTGGGGGGACAGAGCTCTGGCTACACCTTC | TRBJ1-2 | once | TRBD1 | TRBV12-5
CASTTTGGSEQFF | TGTGCCAGTACTACGACAGGGGGCAGTGAGCAGTTCTTC | TRBJ2-1 | - | TRBD1 | TRBV19
CASSWTGAYGYTF | TGTGCCAGCAGTTGGACAGGAGCCTATGGCTACACCTTC | TRBJ1-2 | - | TRBD1 | TRBV28
CAIRPEGGELFF | TGTGCCATCAGACCCGAGGGCGGGGAGCTGTTTTTT | TRBJ2-2 | once | - | TRBV10-3
CASSASAGRRNTIYF | TGTGCCAGCAGCGCCTCGGCGGGGCGTCGAAACACCATATATTTT | TRBJ1-3 | - | - | TRBV3-1/TRBV3-2
CASSFARLASGNTIYF | TGTGCCAGCAGTTTCGCCCGTCTGGCCTCTGGAAACACCATATATTTT | TRBJ1-3 | - | - | TRBV28
CASRSGTGIQETQYF | TGCGCCAGCAGATCAGGGACAGGGATCCAAGAGACCCAGTACTTC | TRBJ2-5 | - | TRBD1 | TRBV5-1
CASSLALRGGGEQFF | TGCGCCAGCAGCTTGGCTTTGCGGGGGGGCGGTGAGCAGTTCTTC | TRBJ2-1 | - | TRBD2 | TRBV5-1
CASSFRGQETQYF | TGTGCTAGCAGCTTCAGGGGGCAGGAGACCCAGTACTTC | TRBJ2-5 | - | TRBD1 | TRBV7-7
CASKSRGDTGELFF | TGCGCCAGCAAGTCCAGGGGTGACACCGGGGAGCTGTTTTTT | TRBJ2-2 | - | - | TRBV5-1
CASSPDRERINEKLFF | TGCGCCAGCAGCCCGGACAGGGAGCGCATCAATGAAAAACTGTTTTTT | TRBJ1-4 | - | TRBD1 | TRBV5-1
CASSDPQRGYNTEAFF | TGTGCCAGCAGTGACCCCCAACGAGGTTATAACACTGAAGCTTTCTTT | TRBJ1-1 | - | - | TRBV6-1
CASSYQGSFYGYTF | TGTGCCAGCAGCTACCAGGGGAGTTTCTATGGCTACACCTTC | TRBJ1-2 | - | - | TRBV3-1/TRBV3-2
CASSQAGNEQFF | TGCGCCAGCAGCCAGGCGGGGAATGAGCAGTTCTTC | TRBJ2-1 | few | - | TRBV4-1
CASTRQGNTGELFF | TGTGCCAGCACTCGACAGGGGAACACCGGGGAGCTGTTTTTT | TRBJ2-2 | - | TRBD1 | TRBV6-5
CASGPGTPDTQYF | TGCGCCAGCGGTCCGGGGACACCAGATACGCAGTATTTT | TRBJ2-3 | few | - | TRBV5-1
CASSSRDRAPEQYF | TGTGCCAGCAGCAGCCGGGACAGGGCACCCGAGCAGTACTTC | TRBJ2-7 | - | TRBD1 | TRBV3-1/TRBV3-2
CASSHPLGTGGEQYF | TGTGCCAGCAGCCACCCCCTCGGGACAGGGGGCGAGCAGTACTTC | TRBJ2-7 | once | TRBD1 | TRBV7-8
CASSQGRDGAQYF | TGTGCCAGCAGCCAAGGGAGGGATGGGGCCCAGTACTTC | TRBJ2-5 | - | - | TRBV3-1/TRBV3-2
CASSRDSNTDTQYF | TGTGCCAGTAGCCGGGACAGCAACACAGATACGCAGTATTTT | TRBJ2-3 | - | TRBD1 | TRBV19
CASSQLTTGFYGYTF | TGCGCCAGCAGCCAACTAACGACAGGTTTCTATGGCTACACCTTC | TRBJ1-2 | once | - | TRBV4-1